The 24 T cell receptor beta chains below come from one sample, sequenced in a study of T cells after yellow fever vaccination. From the 5' RACE reads, TCRdb called clonotypes with MiXCR, one entry per CDR3 protein. The sample includes 620,000 or so distinct CDR3 sequences, about a sixth of them seen just once. The sample consisted of PBMCs, taken around 5 days after the first yellow fever vaccination. All receptors derive from a man aged 18 to 29 who received the YFV17D yellow fever vaccine.

Only a few counts were recorded for this clonotype. The genes are TRBV2 and TRBJ1-6, with TRBD1 matching 7 bases. The CDR3 is made up of 14 amino acids. The J segment lost 5 bases and the V segment lost 7 bases, leaving 5 bases of the junction unmatched. Per the germline V gene, CDR1 is SNHLY and CDR2 is FYNNEI. DNA of the CDR3: TGTGCCAGCAAGGGGGACAGCCATAATTCACCCCTCCACTTT. Translated: CASKGDSHNSPLHF.

This clonotype occurred many times. The chain links TRBV5-6 to TRBJ2-5; unclear D gene. The germline gives CDR1 SGHDT, CDR2 YYEEEE. The ends were cut back, 6 bases at V and 6 bases at J, with 15 bases in the middle. This CDR3 comprises 13 residues. CDR3 region: CASTSAVGKTQYF. The CDR3 DNA follows: TGTGCCAGCACCTCTGCAGTCGGAAAGACCCAGTACTTC.

The rearrangement uses TRBV28 and TRBJ2-1, with unresolved D. CDR1 MDHEN and CDR2 SYDVKM come from the germline V gene. V shed 6 bases and J shed 5 bases, with 14 bases lying between them. There are 14 residues in the CDR3. The CDR3 DNA follows: TGTGCCAGCAGACTGGGTGGCCTACACAATGAGCAGTTCTTC. Its protein product is CASRLGGLHNEQFF. Full variable domain (missing parts from reference TRBV28 and TRBJ2-1): DVKVTQSSRYLVKRTGEKVFLECVQDMDHENMFWYRQDPGLGLRLIYFSYDVKMKEKGDIPEGYSVSREKKERFSLILESASTNQTSMYLCASRLGGLHNEQFFGPGTRLTVL.

The rearrangement joins TRBV9 to TRBJ2-7; perhaps TRBD2 as D (5 bases). This CDR3 is 14 amino acids long. In germline, CDR1 is SGDLS, CDR2 YYNGEE. V was shortened by 0 bases and J by 7 bases, with 14 bases between the two germline ends. CDR3 loop: CASSVANRGQEQYF. The CDR3 nucleotides are TGTGCCAGCAGCGTAGCGAACAGAGGGCAGGAGCAGTACTTC.

The chain uses TRBV7-9 and TRBJ1-6; the match to TRBD1 covers 8 bases. V dropped 4 bases and J dropped 8; count of bases not matched to a gene: 7. The CDR3 is made up of 15 amino acids. From germline, CDR1 is SEHNR and CDR2 FQNEAQ (reference sequence). CDR3 residues: CASSSPTGEDSPLHF. The CDR3 coding sequence is TGTGCCAGCAGCTCCCCGACAGGGGAGGATTCACCCCTCCACTTT.

This clonotype was found many times. The V gene is TRBV12-3 or TRBV12-4, the J gene TRBJ2-2; 9 nucleotides align to TRBD1. The CDR3 extends over 17 amino acids. Trimming cost V 6 bases and J 4 bases; bases outside gene matches: 12. Here the CDR3 DNA reads TGTGCCAGCAGCCCCGGGACAGGGAGTTCGGTCACCGGGGAGCTGTTTTTT. Residues: CASSPGTGSSVTGELFF.

This clonotype was counted between two and nine times. The chain is built from TRBV6-5 and TRBJ2-1; a weak D match, TRBD1 (6 bases). Germline CDR1 is MNHEY and CDR2 is SVGAGI. The CDR3 runs to 12 residues. V dropped 4 bases and J dropped 10 bases, with 11 bases sitting between them. CDR3 loop: CASSFTGNEQFF. The CDR3, as DNA: TGTGCCAGCAGTTTCACAGGGAACGAGCAGTTCTTC.

This clonotype has ten or more counts. V usage is TRBV12-3 or TRBV12-4 and J usage is TRBJ2-7; no clear D. The CDR3 is 12 amino acids. V was trimmed by 5 bases and J by 5 bases, leaving 10 bases between them. DNA of the CDR3: TGTGCCAGCAGTCCAAACAGTAACGAGCAGTACTTC. Amino acid sequence: CASSPNSNEQYF.

V usage is TRBV7-2 and J usage is TRBJ2-5; D gene unclear. This CDR3 spans 13 amino acids. The V and J ends lost 5 bases and 2 bases respectively, with 9 bases between them. Germline V CDR1 and CDR2: SGHTA, FQGNSA. As DNA, the CDR3 is TGTGCCAGCAGCCCCGGGTATCAAGAGACCCAGTACTTC. This codes for CASSPGYQETQYF. Combining the CDR3 with reference TRBV7-2 and TRBJ2-5 gives the whole variable domain GAGVSQSPSNKVTEKGKDVELRCDPISGHTALYWYRQSLGQGLEFLIYFQGNSAPDKSGLPSDRFSAERTGGSVSTLTIQRTQQEDSAVYLCASSPGYQETQYFGPGTRLLVL.

This chain joins TRBV20-1 and TRBJ1-5; D remains unclear. Germline CDR1 and CDR2: DFQATT and SNEGSKA (reference sequence). The CDR3 covers 11 residues. V was pared by 3 bases and J by 4 bases, with 4 bases between. This chain's CDR3 is CSASGNQPQHF. The CDR3 DNA reads as TGCAGTGCTAGCGGGAATCAGCCCCAGCATTTT.

A few counts support this clonotype. This sequence joins TRBV28 and TRBJ2-6; weak D call: TRBD2 (5 bases). Trimming removed 2 bases from V and 4 bases from J, with 15 bases in between. Germline V gene lookup returns CDR1 MDHEN and CDR2 SYDVKM. The CDR3 totals 17 residues. This chain's CDR3 is CASSLTRTSTGANVLTF. Here the CDR3 DNA reads TGTGCCAGCAGTTTAACCCGCACTAGTACCGGGGCCAACGTCCTGACTTTC.

This clonotype was observed a handful of times. V and J are TRBV28 and TRBJ1-5; 8 positions agree with TRBD1. The CDR3 spans 16 residues. Germline V gene sequence: CDR1 MDHEN, CDR2 SYDVKM. V lost 7 bases and J lost 3; bases outside the gene matches: 11. The CDR3 sequence: CASTPGGVGANQPQHF. The DNA of the CDR3 is TGTGCCAGCACCCCAGGGGGCGTCGGCGCCAATCAGCCCCAGCATTTT.

This clonotype was seen more than once but under ten times. The chain carries TRBV25-1 and TRBJ1-2; 7 bases map to TRBD1. The CDR3 contains 14 residues. CDR1 and CDR2 from the germline V gene are MGHDK and SYGVNS. Trimming removed 4 bases from V and 4 bases from J; junction bases left unmatched: 6. Here the CDR3 reads CASSGYRDSYGYTF. The CDR3 bases are TGTGCCAGCAGTGGTTACAGGGACAGCTATGGCTACACCTTC.

This clonotype turned up a few times. The chain is built from TRBV4-3 and TRBJ1-1; D possibly corresponds to TRBD1 (6 bases). The length of the CDR3 is 15 residues. CDR1 and CDR2 from the germline V gene are LGHNA and YSLEER. The V and J ends lost 4 bases and 7 bases respectively, with 19 bases between them. In DNA form, the CDR3 reads TGCGCCAGCAGCCCCCTGTGGGGGGCGCCCCTTGAAGCTTTCTTT. Amino acid sequence: CASSPLWGAPLEAFF.

The V and J genes are TRBV29-1 and TRBJ2-5; weak D call: TRBD2 (5 bases). The CDR3 length is 14 residues. The V end lost 4 bases, the J end lost 5 bases, and 17 bases lay between the germline ends. Germline CDR1 and CDR2: SQVTM and ANQGSEA. The CDR3 here is CSVVDLGQMETQYF. The CDR3 DNA reads as TGCAGCGTTGTGGACTTAGGGCAGATGGAGACCCAGTACTTC.

The chain has TRBV7-9 and TRBJ2-1; D uncertain. Trimming pared 1 base from V and 10 bases from J, leaving 14 bases between. The CDR3 totals 14 residues. Per germline, CDR1 SEHNR and CDR2 FQNEAQ (reference sequence). The chain's CDR3 is CASSLDLLLAEQFF. In DNA form, the CDR3 reads TGTGCCAGCAGCTTAGATCTTCTCCTCGCAGAGCAGTTCTTC.

The chain carries TRBV15 and TRBJ2-7; D assignment may be TRBD1 or TRBD2 (6 bases each). The CDR3 is 12 residues long. Germline CDR1 reads LNHNV; CDR2 reads YYDKDF (reference sequence). In DNA, the CDR3 is TGTGCCACCAGCAGAGACGGAGGGGGTAGCGTCGTC. Translated: CATSRDGGGSVV.

This clonotype was picked up a small number of times. The V call is TRBV11-3, the J call TRBJ2-1; TRBD2 agrees at 9 bases. Germline V gives CDR1 SGHNT, CDR2 YENEEA. CDR3 length equals 16 residues. Unmatched junction bases numbered 12, after V lost 5 bases and J lost 7 bases. The CDR3 nucleotides are TGTGCCAGCAGCAACGCCGGAGCTAGCGGGGCAAATGAGCAGTTCTTC. It is translated as CASSNAGASGANEQFF.

This clonotype appeared many times. The J gene is TRBJ1-1, the V gene TRBV11-2; no reliable D call. V lost 5 bases to trimming and J lost 3 bases, with 10 bases between them. Germline values: CDR1 SGHAT, CDR2 FQNNGV. The CDR3 covers 13 residues. The CDR3 nucleotides are TGTGCCAGCAGCCTGACCCGGGACACTGAAGCTTTCTTT. It codes for CASSLTRDTEAFF.

The genes are TRBV19 and TRBJ1-1, with 8 positions matching TRBD1. Germline V gives CDR1 LNHDA, CDR2 SQIVND (reference sequence). Trimming took 3 bases from V and 5 from J; bases not matched to a gene: 8. There are 15 residues in the CDR3. The CDR3 sequence is CASSISGQGFTEAFF. As DNA, the CDR3 is TGTGCCAGTAGTATCTCCGGACAGGGTTTTACTGAAGCTTTCTTT. Full variable domain (remainder filled in from reference TRBV19 and TRBJ1-1): DGGITQSPKYLFRKEGQNVTLSCEQNLNHDAMYWYRQDPGQGLRLIYYSQIVNDFQKGDIAEGYSVSREKKESFPLTVTSAQKNPTAFYLCASSISGQGFTEAFFGQGTRLTVV.

The chain's CDR3 is CSAKPPSGTGVEQYF. The DNA of the CDR3 is TGCAGTGCTAAACCGCCATCCGGGACAGGGGTGGAGCAGTACTTC. This chain joins TRBV20-1 and TRBJ2-7, with 10 positions matching TRBD1. Germline CDR1 reads DFQATT; CDR2 reads SNEGSKA (reference sequence). V shed 4 bases and J 7 bases; nucleotides not matched to a gene: 13. There are 15 residues in the CDR3.

This clonotype was seen at least ten times. V usage is TRBV7-9 and J usage is TRBJ2-5; D possibly matches TRBD1 or TRBD2 (5 bases each). Germline V gene data show CDR1 as SEHNR and CDR2 as FQNEAQ (reference sequence). This CDR3 spans 14 amino acids. V was cut by 5 bases and J by 5 bases, with 15 bases left in between. Here the CDR3 DNA reads TGTGCCAGCAGCCCCCCCCAGGGAGCGGAGACCCAGTACTTC. It translates to CASSPPQGAETQYF.

This clonotype was detected many times. The chain recombines TRBV9 with TRBJ1-1, with 8 nucleotides matching TRBD1. Germline CDR1 and CDR2: SGDLS and YYNGEE. The ends lost 4 bases at V and 5 bases at J; junction bases unmatched: 13. This CDR3 is built from 16 residues. CDR3 nucleotides: TGTGCCAGCAGCAGGCTGACAGGGGCATCGGGGACTGAAGCTTTCTTT. Translating it yields CASSRLTGASGTEAFF.

CDR3 nucleotide sequence: TGCAGCGTTGGTCACACCAACACCGGGGAGCTGTTTTTT. This sequence encodes CSVGHTNTGELFF. The chain uses TRBV29-1 and TRBJ2-2; D call uncertain. CDR1 is SQVTM and CDR2 is ANQGSEA in the germline V gene. This CDR3 is built from 13 residues. The ends were cut back, 4 bases at V and 2 bases at J, with 8 bases in the middle.